Below are 14 T cell receptor beta chains sequenced from a single sample in a study of OX40 agonist ivuxolimab in advanced cancers. TCRdb's table, derived via immunoSEQ multiplex PCR, lists solely in-frame clones and lacks some. The sample records tens of thousands of clones, around 94% being singletons. Specimen: CD4+ or CD8+ T cells sorted from blood, collected in a trial of the OX40 agonist ivuxolimab. The receptors originated from an adult with an advanced solid tumor such as melanoma, head and neck, liver or kidney cancer.

This clone showed up just once. The rearrangement uses TRBV11-2 and TRBJ1-4; 7 nucleotides line up with TRBD1. J was trimmed by 7 bases and V by 5 bases; bases with no gene match: 10. This CDR3 comprises 15 residues. Germline values: CDR1 SGHAT, CDR2 FQNNGV. CDR3 nucleotides: TGTGCCAGCAGCCCCCGGACAGGCGGGCTTGAAAAACTGTTTTTT. Protein: CASSPRTGGLEKLFF.

V and J are TRBV30 and TRBJ2-7; D gene ambiguous. The CDR3 runs 13 residues. CDR1 and CDR2 from the germline V gene are GTSNPN and SVGIG (reference sequence). V gave up 0 bases and J gave up 6 bases, with 12 bases separating them. The CDR3 sequence: CAWSVDMGIEQYF. In DNA form, the CDR3 reads TGTGCCTGGAGTGTCGACATGGGTATCGAGCAGTACTTC.

This clone appeared once. This chain connects TRBV5-6 to TRBJ2-7, with 9 bases that match TRBD1. The ends lost 4 bases at V and 3 bases at J; junction bases unmatched: 5. Germline CDR1 and CDR2: SGHDT and YYEEEE. The CDR3 is made up of 14 amino acids. The CDR3: CASSPDRGYYEQYF. The CDR3 nucleotides read TGTGCCAGCAGCCCGGACAGGGGATACTACGAGCAGTACTTC.

This chain joins TRBV19 and TRBJ2-1; possibly TRBD1 or TRBD2 for D (5 bases each). The CDR3 runs 16 residues. Germline CDR1 reads LNHDA; CDR2 reads SQIVND (reference sequence). V lost 4 bases and J 4 bases, leaving 17 bases between the germline ends. CDR3 amino acids: CASSKDAGSSYNEQFF. In DNA, the CDR3 is TGTGCCAGTAGTAAGGATGCAGGGAGCTCTTACAATGAGCAGTTCTTC.

The rearrangement links TRBV13 to TRBJ1-1; D may be TRBD1 (5 bases). The germline V and J ends were trimmed by 0 bases and 4 bases, with 12 bases remaining between them. CDR1 is PRHDT and CDR2 is FYEKMQ in the germline V gene (reference sequence). This CDR3 has 15 amino acids. In DNA, the CDR3 is TGTGCCAGCAGCTTAGGTGAAGGGGTGACCACTGAAGCTTTCTTT. As protein: CASSLGEGVTTEAFF.

The chain is built from TRBV19 and TRBJ1-5; 7 bases agree with TRBD1. This CDR3 is 16 amino acids long. Germline V gene sequence: CDR1 LNHDA, CDR2 SQIVND (reference sequence). V shed 7 bases, J shed 6 bases, and the junction held 15 bases outside the gene matches. CDR3 amino acids: CASMTQGWGISQPQHF. The CDR3 DNA sequence: TGTGCCAGTATGACACAGGGGTGGGGGATAAGTCAGCCCCAGCATTTT. The full variable domain, with the rest looked up from reference TRBV19 and TRBJ1-5, is DGGITQSPKYLFRKEGQNVTLSCEQNLNHDAMYWYRQDPGQGLRLIYYSQIVNDFQKGDIAEGYSVSREKKESFPLTVTSAQKNPTAFYLCASMTQGWGISQPQHFGDGTRLSIL.

This chain connects TRBV5-6 to TRBJ1-5, with D possibly being TRBD1 (6 bases). V lost 2 bases, J lost 6 bases, and 6 bases lay in between. The CDR3 has 12 residues. Per the germline V gene, CDR1 is SGHDT and CDR2 is YYEEEE. CDR3: CASSLQGQPQHF. In nucleotides, the CDR3 is TGTGCCAGCAGCTTACAGGGTCAGCCCCAGCATTTT.

The gene calls are TRBV5-6 and TRBJ2-7, with D perhaps matching TRBD1 (6 bases). V was cut by 0 bases and J by 3 bases, with 16 bases left in between. The CDR3 covers 16 residues. Looked up from germline, CDR1 is SGHDT and CDR2 is YYEEEE. CDR3 residues: CASSLVWKGTSYEQYF. The CDR3 DNA is TGTGCCAGCAGCTTGGTTTGGAAGGGGACAAGCTACGAGCAGTACTTC.

The CDR3: CSVIFSSYGYTF. CDR3 in DNA: TGCAGCGTTATATTTAGTTCCTATGGCTACACCTTC. The J gene is TRBJ1-2, the V gene TRBV29-1; D is undetermined. The CDR3 runs to 12 residues. V lost 5 bases, J lost 4 bases, and 11 bases lay in between. The V gene's germline CDR1 is SQVTM and CDR2 ANQGSEA.

The chain has TRBV10-3 and TRBJ2-7; the D call may be TRBD1 or TRBD2 (6 bases each). V was shortened by 3 bases and J by 1 base, with 16 bases between the two germline ends. The CDR3 length is 16 residues. Germline assignment: CDR1 ENHRY and CDR2 SYGVKD. The CDR3 nucleotides are TGTGCCATCAGTGAAGAAGGGGGGCCTTTGTCCTACGAGCAGTACTTC. As protein: CAISEEGGPLSYEQYF.

This chain links TRBV6-5 with TRBJ2-7, with unresolved D. V lost 0 bases and J lost 3, with 12 bases in between. CDR1 is MNHEY and CDR2 is SVGAGI in the germline V gene. This CDR3 is built from 15 residues. The CDR3 region has the DNA TGTGCCAGCAGTTACTCGAAACTTGCGGACTACGAGCAGTACTTC. This codes for CASSYSKLADYEQYF.

The rearrangement links TRBV27 to TRBJ2-1; D might be TRBD1 or TRBD2, each matching 5 bases. The germline V gene has CDR1 MNHEY and CDR2 SMNVEV (reference sequence). There are 17 residues in the CDR3. The V end lost 6 bases, the J end lost 1 base, and 19 bases lay between the germline ends. The CDR3 region is CASSPTPEGPSYNEQFF. The CDR3 nucleotides read TGTGCCAGCAGCCCCACCCCCGAGGGACCTTCCTACAATGAGCAGTTCTTC.

This rearrangement joins TRBV14 to TRBJ2-7; D not certain. This CDR3 is built from 14 residues. Trimming removed 1 base from V and 2 bases from J, with 9 bases in between. Germline CDR1 is SGHDN and CDR2 is FVKESK. This CDR3 reads CASSQVLEPYEQYF. The CDR3 DNA is TGTGCCAGCAGCCAAGTCCTTGAGCCCTACGAGCAGTACTTC.

J is TRBJ1-1 and V is TRBV7-2, with 9 bases lining up with TRBD1. Trimming cost V 5 bases and J 4 bases; bases outside gene matches: 11. This CDR3 contains 16 residues. Germline CDR1 and CDR2: SGHTA and FQGNSA. The CDR3 spells CASSLPGQGGGTEAFF. The DNA of the CDR3 is TGTGCCAGCAGCCTACCGGGACAGGGCGGAGGCACTGAAGCTTTCTTT.